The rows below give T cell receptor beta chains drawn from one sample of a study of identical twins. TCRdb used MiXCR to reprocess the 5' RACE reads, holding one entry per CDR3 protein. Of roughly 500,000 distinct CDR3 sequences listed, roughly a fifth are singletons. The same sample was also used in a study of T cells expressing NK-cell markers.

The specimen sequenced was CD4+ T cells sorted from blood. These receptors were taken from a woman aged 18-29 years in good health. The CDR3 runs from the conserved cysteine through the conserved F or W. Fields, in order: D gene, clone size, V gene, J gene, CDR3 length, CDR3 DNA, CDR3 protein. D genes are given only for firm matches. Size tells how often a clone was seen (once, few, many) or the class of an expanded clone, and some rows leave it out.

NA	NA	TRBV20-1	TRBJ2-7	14	TGCAGTGCCCTCCGGGACCACAGGACCTACGAGCAGTACTTC	CSALRDHRTYEQYF
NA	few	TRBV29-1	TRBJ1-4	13	TGCAGCGTTTATGTAGGGGGAATTGAAAAACTGTTTTTT	CSVYVGGIEKLFF
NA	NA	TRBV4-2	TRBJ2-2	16	TGTGCCAGCAGCCAATCCGGGACCGGTTACACCGGGGAGCTGTTTTTT	CASSQSGTGYTGELFF
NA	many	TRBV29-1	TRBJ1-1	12	TGCAGCGCGCAACGGGATCGGACTGAAGCTTTCTTT	CSAQRDRTEAFF
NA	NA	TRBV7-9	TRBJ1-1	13	TGTGCCAGCAGCCACTTTGAGGACACTGAAGCTTTCTTT	CASSHFEDTEAFF
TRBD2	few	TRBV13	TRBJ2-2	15	TGTGCCAGCAGCTTACGTCGAGCGGGAGGCGGGGAGCTGTTTTTT	CASSLRRAGGGELFF
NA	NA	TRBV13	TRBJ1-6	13	TGTGCCAGCAGCTCTCGGTTGGGTGGGCCCCTCCACTTT	CASSSRLGGPLHF
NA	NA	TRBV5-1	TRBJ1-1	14	TGCGCCAGCAGCTTGGCCCGACAGAACACTGAAGCTTTCTTT	CASSLARQNTEAFF
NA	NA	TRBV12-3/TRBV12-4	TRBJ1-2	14	TGTGCCAGCAGCCGGGACTCAATGAACTATGGCTACACCTTC	CASSRDSMNYGYTF
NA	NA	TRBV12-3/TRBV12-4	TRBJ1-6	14	TGTGCCAGCAGTAACAGGGACTATAATTCACCCCTCCACTTT	CASSNRDYNSPLHF
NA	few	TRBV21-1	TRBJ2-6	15	TGTGCCAGCAGCATGGGACAGGACCTTCCTTACGTCCTGACTTTC	CASSMGQDLPYVLTF
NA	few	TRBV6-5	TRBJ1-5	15	TGTGCCAGCAGTTACTCGCGGGGCGACGATCAGCCCCAGCATTTT	CASSYSRGDDQPQHF
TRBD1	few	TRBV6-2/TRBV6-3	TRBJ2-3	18	TGTGCCAGCAGCTCGCCCACCCTGAGGACAGGGATTGCAGATACGCAGTATTTT	CASSSPTLRTGIADTQYF
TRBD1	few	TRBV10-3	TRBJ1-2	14	TGTGCCATCAGCAAGACAGGGTCAAACTATGGCTACACCTTC	CAISKTGSNYGYTF
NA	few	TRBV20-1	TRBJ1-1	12	TGCAGTGCTTCGGACACGAACACTGAAGCTTTCTTT	CSASDTNTEAFF
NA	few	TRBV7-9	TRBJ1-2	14	TGTGCCAGCAGCTCAGGCAGGGCCTACTATGGCTACACCTTC	CASSSGRAYYGYTF
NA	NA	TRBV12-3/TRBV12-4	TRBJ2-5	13	TGTGCCAGCACCAAAGACGGGGGAGAGACCCAGTACTTC	CASTKDGGETQYF
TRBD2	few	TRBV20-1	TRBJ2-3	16	TGCAGTGCTAGAGATCGACTAGCGGGGAGCACAGATACGCAGTATTTT	CSARDRLAGSTDTQYF
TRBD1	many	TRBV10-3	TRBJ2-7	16	TGTGCCATCAGTGAGACCCATCAGGGGGCTGCATACGAGCAGTACTTC	CAISETHQGAAYEQYF
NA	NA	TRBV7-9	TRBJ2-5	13	TGTGCCAGCAGGTCACAGGTCCAAGAGACCCAGTACTTC	CASRSQVQETQYF
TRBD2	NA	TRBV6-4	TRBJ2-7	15	TGTGCCAGCAGTCCGACTAGCGGGGGGCGGCGTGAGCAGTACTTC	CASSPTSGGRREQYF
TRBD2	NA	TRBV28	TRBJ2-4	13	TGTGCCAGCTCTAGCGGGGCAGGAAACATTCAGTACTTC	CASSSGAGNIQYF
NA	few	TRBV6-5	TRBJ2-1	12	TGTGCCAGCAGTAACCCGCCCCTAGGGCAGTTCTTC	CASSNPPLGQFF
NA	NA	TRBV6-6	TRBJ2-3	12	TGTGCCAGCAGTTATGGCAGGTCTCAATGGTATTTT	CASSYGRSQWYF
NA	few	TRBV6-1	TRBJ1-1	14	TGTGCCAGCAGGCTTCGACAGACGAACACTGAAGCTTTCTTT	CASRLRQTNTEAFF
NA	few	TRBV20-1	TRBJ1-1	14	TGCAGTGCTAGAGATCGTAGACAGCCAAATGAAGCTTTCTTT	CSARDRRQPNEAFF
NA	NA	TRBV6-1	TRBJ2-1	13	TGTGCCAGCAGTGAAACGGGGCTCGGTGAGCAGTTCTTC	CASSETGLGEQFF
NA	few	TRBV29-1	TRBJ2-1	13	TGCAGCGTTGACTGGGTGGGGCCGGGTGAGCAGTTCTTC	CSVDWVGPGEQFF
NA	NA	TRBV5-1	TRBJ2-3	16	TGCGCCAGCAGCTTAAGGGGGGGCGCAAATGGAGATACGCAGTATTTT	CASSLRGGANGDTQYF